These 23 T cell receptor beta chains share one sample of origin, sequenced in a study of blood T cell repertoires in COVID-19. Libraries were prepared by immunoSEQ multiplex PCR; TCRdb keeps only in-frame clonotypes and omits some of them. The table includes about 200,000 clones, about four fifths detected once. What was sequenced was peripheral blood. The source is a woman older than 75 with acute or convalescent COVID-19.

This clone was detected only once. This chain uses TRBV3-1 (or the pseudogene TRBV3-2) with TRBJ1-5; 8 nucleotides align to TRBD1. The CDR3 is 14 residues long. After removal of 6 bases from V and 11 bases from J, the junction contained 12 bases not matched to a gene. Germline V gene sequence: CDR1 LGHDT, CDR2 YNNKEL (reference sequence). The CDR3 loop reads CASSSRGPGSTQHF. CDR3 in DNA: TGTGCCAGCAGTAGCAGGGGGCCGGGGTCGACCCAGCATTTT.

This CDR3 reads CASSLGGQGGNEKLFF. The CDR3 nucleotides are TGCGCCAGCAGCTTGGGCGGACAGGGGGGCAATGAAAAACTGTTTTTT. The V call is TRBV5-1, the J call TRBJ1-4; 10 nucleotides line up with TRBD1. In germline, CDR1 is SGHRS, CDR2 YFSETQ. V gave up 0 bases and J gave up 5 bases; unmatched junction bases: 4. CDR3 size: 16 residues. Full variable domain (remainder filled in from reference TRBV5-1 and TRBJ1-4): KAGVTQTPRYLIKTRGQQVTLSCSPISGHRSVSWYQQTPGQGLQFLFEYFSETQRNKGNFPGRFSGRQFSNSRSEMNVSTLELGDSALYLCASSLGGQGGNEKLFFGSGTQLSVL.

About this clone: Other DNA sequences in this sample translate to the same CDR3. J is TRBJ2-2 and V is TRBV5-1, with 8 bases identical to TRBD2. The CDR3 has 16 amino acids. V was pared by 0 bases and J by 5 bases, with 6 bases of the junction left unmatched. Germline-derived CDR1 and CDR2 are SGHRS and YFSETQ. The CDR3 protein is CASSLEGTGGTGELFF. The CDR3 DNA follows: TGCGCCAGCAGCTTGGAGGGGACGGGAGGGACCGGGGAGCTGTTTTTT.

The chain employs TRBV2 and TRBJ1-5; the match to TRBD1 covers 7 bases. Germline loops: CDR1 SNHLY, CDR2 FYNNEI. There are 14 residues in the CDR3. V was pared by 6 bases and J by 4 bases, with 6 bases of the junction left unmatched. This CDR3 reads CASRRTGANQPQHF. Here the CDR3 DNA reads TGTGCCAGCAGACGGACAGGTGCGAATCAGCCCCAGCATTTT.

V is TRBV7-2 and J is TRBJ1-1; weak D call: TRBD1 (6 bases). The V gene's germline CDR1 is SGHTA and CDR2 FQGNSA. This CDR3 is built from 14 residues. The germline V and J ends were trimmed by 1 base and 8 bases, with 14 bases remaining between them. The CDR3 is CASSLDRVLAEAFF. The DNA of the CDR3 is TGTGCCAGCAGCTTAGACAGGGTGTTAGCGGAAGCTTTCTTT.

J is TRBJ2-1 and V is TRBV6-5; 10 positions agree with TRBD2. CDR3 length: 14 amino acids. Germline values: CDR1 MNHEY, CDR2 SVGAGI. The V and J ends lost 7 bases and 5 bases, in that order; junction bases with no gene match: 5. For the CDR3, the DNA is TGTGCCAGCAAGGGAGCGGGAGGGGACAATGAGCAGTTCTTC. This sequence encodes CASKGAGGDNEQFF.

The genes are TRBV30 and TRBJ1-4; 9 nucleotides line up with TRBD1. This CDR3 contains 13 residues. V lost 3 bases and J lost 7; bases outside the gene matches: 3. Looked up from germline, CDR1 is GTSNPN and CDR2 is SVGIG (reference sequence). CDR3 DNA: TGTGCCTGGAGACAGGGGGCGGGTGAAAAACTGTTTTTT. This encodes CAWRQGAGEKLFF.

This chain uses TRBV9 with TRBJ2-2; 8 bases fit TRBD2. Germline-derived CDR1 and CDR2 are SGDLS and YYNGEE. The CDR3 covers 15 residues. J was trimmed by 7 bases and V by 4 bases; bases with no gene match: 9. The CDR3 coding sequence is TGTGCCAGCAGCCTCCAGACTAGCGTCAGCGGGGAGCTGTTTTTT. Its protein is CASSLQTSVSGELFF.

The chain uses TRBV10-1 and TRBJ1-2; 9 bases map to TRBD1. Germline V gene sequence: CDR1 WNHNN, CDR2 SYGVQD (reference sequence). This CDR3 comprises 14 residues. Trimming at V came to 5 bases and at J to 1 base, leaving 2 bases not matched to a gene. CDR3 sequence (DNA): TGCGCCAGCAGTAGGACAGGGGTTAACTATGGCTACACCTTC. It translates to CASSRTGVNYGYTF.

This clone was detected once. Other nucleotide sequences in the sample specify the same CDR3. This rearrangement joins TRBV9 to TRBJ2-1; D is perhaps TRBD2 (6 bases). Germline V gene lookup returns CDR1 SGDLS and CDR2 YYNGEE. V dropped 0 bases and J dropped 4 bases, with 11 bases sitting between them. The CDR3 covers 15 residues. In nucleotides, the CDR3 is TGTGCCAGCAGCGTAGGCGGGGATGGATACAATGAGCAGTTCTTC. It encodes CASSVGGDGYNEQFF.

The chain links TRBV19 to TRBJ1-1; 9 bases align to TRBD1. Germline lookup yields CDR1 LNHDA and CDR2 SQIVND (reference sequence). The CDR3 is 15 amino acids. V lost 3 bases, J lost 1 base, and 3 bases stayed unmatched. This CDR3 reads CASSIPGQGNTEAFF. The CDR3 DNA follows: TGTGCCAGTAGTATTCCGGGACAGGGGAACACTGAAGCTTTCTTT. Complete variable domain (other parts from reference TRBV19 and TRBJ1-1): DGGITQSPKYLFRKEGQNVTLSCEQNLNHDAMYWYRQDPGQGLRLIYYSQIVNDFQKGDIAEGYSVSREKKESFPLTVTSAQKNPTAFYLCASSIPGQGNTEAFFGQGTRLTVV.

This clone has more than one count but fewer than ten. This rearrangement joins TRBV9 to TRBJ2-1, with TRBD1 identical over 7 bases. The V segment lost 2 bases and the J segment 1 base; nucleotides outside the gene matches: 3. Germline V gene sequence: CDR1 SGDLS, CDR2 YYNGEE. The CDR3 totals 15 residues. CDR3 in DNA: TGTGCCAGCAGCGTGGAACAGGGGTCCTACAATGAGCAGTTCTTC. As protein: CASSVEQGSYNEQFF.

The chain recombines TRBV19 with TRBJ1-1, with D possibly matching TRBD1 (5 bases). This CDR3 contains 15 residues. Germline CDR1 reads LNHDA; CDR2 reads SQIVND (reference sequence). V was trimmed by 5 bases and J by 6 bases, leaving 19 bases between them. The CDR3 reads CASSLTGSRAAEAFF. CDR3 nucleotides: TGTGCCAGTAGTCTTACAGGATCAAGGGCCGCTGAAGCTTTCTTT.

CDR3 in amino acids: CSASRRTYEQYF. Here the CDR3 DNA reads TGCAGTGCTAGTCGCAGGACCTACGAGCAGTACTTC. The chain couples TRBV20-1 to TRBJ2-7; D ambiguous. Trimming left V 3 bases short and J 2 bases short, with 8 bases between. Germline assignment: CDR1 DFQATT and CDR2 SNEGSKA (reference sequence). The CDR3 extends over 12 amino acids.

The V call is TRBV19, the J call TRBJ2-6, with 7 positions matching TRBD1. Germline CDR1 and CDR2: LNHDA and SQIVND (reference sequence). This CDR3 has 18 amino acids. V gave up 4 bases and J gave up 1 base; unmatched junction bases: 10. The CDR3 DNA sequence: TGTGCCAGTAGTACCGACAGGGATTTTCTGTCTGGGGCCAACGTCCTGACTTTC. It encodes CASSTDRDFLSGANVLTF.

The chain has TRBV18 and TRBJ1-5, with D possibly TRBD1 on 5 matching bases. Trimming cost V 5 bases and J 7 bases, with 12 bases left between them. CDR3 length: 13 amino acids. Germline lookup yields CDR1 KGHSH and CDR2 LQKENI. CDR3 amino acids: CASSVGRDQPQHF. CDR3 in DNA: TGTGCCAGCTCAGTAGGGAGGGACCAGCCCCAGCATTTT.

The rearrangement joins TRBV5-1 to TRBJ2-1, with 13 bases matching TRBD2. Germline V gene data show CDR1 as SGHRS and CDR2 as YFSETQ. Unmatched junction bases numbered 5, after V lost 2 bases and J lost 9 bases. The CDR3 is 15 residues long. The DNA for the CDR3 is TGCGCCAGCAGCTTAACTAGCGGGAGGGCGACTGAGCAGTTCTTC. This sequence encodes CASSLTSGRATEQFF.

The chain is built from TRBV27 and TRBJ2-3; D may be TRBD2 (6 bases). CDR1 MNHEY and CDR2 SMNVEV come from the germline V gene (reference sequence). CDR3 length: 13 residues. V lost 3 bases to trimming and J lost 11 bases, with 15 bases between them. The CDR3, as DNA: TGTGCCAGCAGTTTGTCAAGTTTGGGAGGGCAGTATTTT. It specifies CASSLSSLGGQYF.

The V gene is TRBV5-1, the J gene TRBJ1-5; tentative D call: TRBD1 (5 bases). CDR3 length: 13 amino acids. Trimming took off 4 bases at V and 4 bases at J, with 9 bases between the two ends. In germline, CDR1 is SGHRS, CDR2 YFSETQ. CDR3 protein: CASSTDINQPQHF. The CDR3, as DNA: TGCGCCAGCAGCACGGACATTAATCAGCCCCAGCATTTT.

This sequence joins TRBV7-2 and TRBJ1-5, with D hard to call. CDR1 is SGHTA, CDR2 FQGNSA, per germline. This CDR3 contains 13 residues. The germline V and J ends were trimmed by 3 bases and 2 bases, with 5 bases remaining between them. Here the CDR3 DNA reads TGTGCCAGCAGCTTCGGGGGCAATCAGCCCCAGCATTTT. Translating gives CASSFGGNQPQHF.

The CDR3 DNA sequence: TGTGCCAGCAGCGTACAGGGGGCATCGGATACGCAGTATTTT. This encodes CASSVQGASDTQYF. The chain has TRBV2 and TRBJ2-3; the match to TRBD1 covers 9 bases. The ends lost 6 bases at V and 6 bases at J; junction bases unmatched: 7. Germline CDR1 and CDR2: SNHLY and FYNNEI. The CDR3 length is 14 residues.

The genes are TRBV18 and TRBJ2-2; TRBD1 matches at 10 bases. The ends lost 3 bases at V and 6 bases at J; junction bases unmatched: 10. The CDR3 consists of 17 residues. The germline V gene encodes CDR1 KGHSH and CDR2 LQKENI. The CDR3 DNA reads TGTGCCAGCTCACCGTTAATTCCGGGACAGGGGCCCGGGGAGCTGTTTTTT. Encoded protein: CASSPLIPGQGPGELFF.

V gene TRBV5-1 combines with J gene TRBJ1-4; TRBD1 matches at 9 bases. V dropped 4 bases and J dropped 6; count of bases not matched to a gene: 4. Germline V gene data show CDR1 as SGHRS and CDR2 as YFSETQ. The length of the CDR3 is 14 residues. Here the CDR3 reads CASSLRDRDEKLFF. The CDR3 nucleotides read TGCGCCAGCAGCCTCCGGGACAGGGATGAAAAACTGTTTTTT. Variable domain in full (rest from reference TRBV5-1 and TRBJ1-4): KAGVTQTPRYLIKTRGQQVTLSCSPISGHRSVSWYQQTPGQGLQFLFEYFSETQRNKGNFPGRFSGRQFSNSRSEMNVSTLELGDSALYLCASSLRDRDEKLFFGSGTQLSVL.